The 25 T cell receptor beta chains in this list originate from one sample, sequenced in a study of Graves' ophthalmopathy and Graves' hyperthyroidism. Amplifying from RNA transcripts, the study obtained TCR beta CDR3 regions. In the first round, RT-PCR was carried out with HTBI primers, and a multiplex PCR formed the second round. TCRdb used MiXCR to reprocess the multiplex PCR reads, holding one entry per CDR3 protein. The table has under 250,000 distinct CDR3 sequences, just under 30% seen once. Sequenced input: peripheral blood. The origin of the receptors is a man aged 50-59 years with Graves' ophthalmopathy.

The rearrangement uses TRBV24-1 and TRBJ1-1; the D gene is possibly TRBD1 (5 bases). The CDR3 is 14 amino acids. V was trimmed by 5 bases and J by 0 bases, leaving 9 bases between them. Germline CDR1 is KGHDR and CDR2 is SFDVKD. CDR3 sequence reads: CATSGRGMNTEAFF. In nucleotides, the CDR3 is TGTGCCACCAGTGGAAGGGGCATGAACACTGAAGCTTTCTTT.

This clonotype occurred many times. The CDR3 region has the DNA TGCAGCGTTTTTGACTACGAGCAGTACTTC. Residues: CSVFDYEQYF. This chain joins TRBV29-1 and TRBJ2-7, with no clear D. Deletions cut 5 bases from V and 3 bases from J, with 5 bases between. The CDR3 runs 10 residues. Germline-derived CDR1 and CDR2 are SQVTM and ANQGSEA.

This rearrangement joins TRBV12-3 or TRBV12-4 to TRBJ1-2, with a possible D match to TRBD1 (5 bases). V was trimmed by 6 bases and J by 5 bases, leaving 16 bases between them. The CDR3 is 14 residues long. The CDR3 protein is CASSGEGAIYGYTF. The DNA for the CDR3 is TGTGCCAGCAGCGGGGAAGGGGCAATTTATGGCTACACCTTC.

This clonotype came up many times. V and J are TRBV19 and TRBJ1-5; 9 nucleotides agree with TRBD1. CDR1 and CDR2 from the germline V gene are LNHDA and SQIVND (reference sequence). The CDR3 length is 14 residues. J lost 3 bases, V lost 9 bases, and 6 bases had no gene match. CDR3 bases: TGTGCCAGCCATACAGGGGGCTTCAATCAGCCCCAGCATTTT. Residues: CASHTGGFNQPQHF.

In its sample, this clonotype was seen many times. V gene TRBV6-1 combines with J gene TRBJ2-5; 11 bases agree with TRBD2. The V gene end was trimmed by 7 bases and the J gene end by 2 bases; junction bases not matched to a gene: 12. Germline CDR1 and CDR2: MNHNS and SASEGT. The CDR3 contains 17 residues. Here the CDR3 DNA reads TGTGCCAGCACCCTTTACTCCGGGACTAGCGGACAAGAGACCCAGTACTTC. It encodes CASTLYSGTSGQETQYF.

This clonotype was seen repeatedly, ten times or more. The chain joins TRBV29-1 to TRBJ1-2; D remains ambiguous. Germline V lookup: CDR1 SQVTM, CDR2 ANQGSEA. The V gene lost 4 bases and the J gene lost 3 bases, with 12 bases spanning the gap. There are 13 residues in the CDR3. This CDR3 reads CSVGGVRDYGYTF. The CDR3 region has the DNA TGCAGCGTTGGCGGGGTTCGGGACTATGGCTACACCTTC. Using reference TRBV29-1 and TRBJ1-2 for the parts outside the CDR3, the full variable domain is SAVISQKPSRDICQRGTSLTIQCQVDSQVTMMFWYRQQPGQSLTLIATANQGSEATYESGFVIDKFPISRPNLTFSTLTVSNMSPEDSSIYLCSVGGVRDYGYTFGSGTRLTVV.

This clonotype was seen at least ten times. The chain uses TRBV20-1 and TRBJ2-7; 13 positions agree with TRBD2. Germline trimming cut 0 bases from V and 1 base from J; bases unmatched to any gene: 0. This CDR3 is 15 amino acids long. The V gene's germline CDR1 is DFQATT and CDR2 SNEGSKA (reference sequence). CDR3 residues: CSAREGLAGSYEQYF. The CDR3 bases are TGCAGTGCTAGAGAGGGACTAGCGGGATCCTACGAGCAGTACTTC.

The table lists this clonotype with many counts. This chain joins TRBV27 and TRBJ1-6, with D possibly being TRBD1 (5 bases). Trimming left V 1 base short and J 9 bases short, with 13 bases between. The CDR3 extends over 15 amino acids. CDR1 and CDR2 (germline): MNHEY, SMNVEV (reference sequence). In DNA form, the CDR3 reads TGTGCCAGCAGTTTATTGGTTACAAGGGGTTCACCCCTCCACTTT. Protein: CASSLLVTRGSPLHF.

In this sample, this clonotype turned up many times. The chain combines TRBV7-2 with TRBJ1-2; 8 bases map to TRBD1. Losses at the gene ends were 5 bases for V and 8 bases for J; bases not matched to a gene: 13. CDR1 is SGHTA, CDR2 FQGNSA, per germline. The CDR3 spans 15 residues. This CDR3 is CASSLGFRDRFGYTF. CDR3 nucleotide sequence: TGTGCCAGCAGCCTCGGCTTCCGGGACAGGTTCGGCTACACCTTC.

This clonotype was observed a few times. The chain carries TRBV11-2 and TRBJ1-2, with D possibly being TRBD1 (5 bases). V dropped 6 bases and J dropped 5 bases, with 19 bases sitting between them. This CDR3 is 15 amino acids long. CDR1 and CDR2 from the germline V gene are SGHAT and FQNNGV. The CDR3 sequence is CASSLGPGAIYGYTF. The CDR3 DNA reads TGTGCCAGCAGTCTAGGCCCCGGGGCCATTTATGGCTACACCTTC.

This clonotype occurred many times. The chain recombines TRBV28 with TRBJ2-4; no definite D call. The CDR3 is 14 amino acids. The V and J ends lost 6 bases and 5 bases respectively, with 14 bases between them. Germline V CDR1 and CDR2: MDHEN, SYDVKM. CDR3 DNA sequence: TGTGCCAGCAGCTCCCAGCCGAGCGAAAACATTCAGTACTTC. Encoded protein: CASSSQPSENIQYF.

This clonotype was detected many times. This sequence joins TRBV28 and TRBJ2-5; no clear D gene. Germline V gene lookup returns CDR1 MDHEN and CDR2 SYDVKM. V lost 9 bases and J lost 5, with 13 bases in between. The CDR3 has 12 amino acids. In DNA, the CDR3 is TGTGCCAGTAATAAATTGGGGGAGACCCAGTACTTC. Its protein product is CASNKLGETQYF.

The sample holds many counts of this clonotype. The gene calls are TRBV3-1 and TRBJ1-2; no clear D gene. The germline V gene has CDR1 LGHDT and CDR2 YNNKEL (reference sequence). This CDR3 spans 14 amino acids. V was shortened by 4 bases and J by 0 bases, with 9 bases between the two germline ends. DNA of the CDR3: TGTGCCAGCAGCCTGACATCCTCTAACTATGGCTACACCTTC. It encodes CASSLTSSNYGYTF.

J is TRBJ1-6 and V is TRBV7-2, with a possible D match to TRBD1 (6 bases). Deletions cut 1 base from V and 11 bases from J, with 15 bases between. Germline CDR1 reads SGHTA; CDR2 reads FQGNSA. The CDR3 length is 15 residues. CDR3 region: CASSLGDTLHAPLHF. CDR3 coding DNA: TGTGCCAGCAGCTTAGGGGACACCCTCCATGCACCCCTCCACTTT.

This clonotype was seen many times. The V gene is TRBV7-2, the J gene TRBJ2-5; TRBD2 matches at 7 bases. The germline CDR1 and CDR2 sequences are SGHTA and FQGNSA. This CDR3 is built from 15 residues. J was trimmed by 5 bases and V by 1 base; bases with no gene match: 7. This CDR3 reads CASSLDGGSGETQYF. CDR3 sequence (DNA): TGTGCCAGCAGCTTAGATGGCGGGAGTGGGGAGACCCAGTACTTC.

This clonotype was seen repeatedly, ten times or more. The genes are TRBV29-1 and TRBJ2-7; 7 bases fit TRBD2. CDR3 size: 11 residues. CDR1 SQVTM and CDR2 ANQGSEA come from the germline V gene. For the CDR3, the DNA is TGCTGGCCGGGAGGCCCTTGGGAGCAGTACTTC. Its protein product is CWPGGPWEQYF.

At least ten counts were recorded for this clonotype. The chain carries TRBV7-9 and TRBJ1-1; D is unresolved. The V end lost 2 bases, the J end lost 6 bases, and 10 bases lay between the germline ends. The CDR3 has 13 amino acids. Per the germline V gene, CDR1 is SEHNR and CDR2 is FQNEAQ (reference sequence). The CDR3 reads CASSLLGRSEAFF. The DNA for the CDR3 is TGTGCCAGCAGCTTATTGGGTCGGTCTGAAGCTTTCTTT.

This clonotype occurred many times. This sequence joins TRBV4-3 and TRBJ1-2; D is unresolved. Germline values: CDR1 LGHNA, CDR2 YSLEER. The V gene lost 4 bases and the J gene lost 7 bases, with 19 bases spanning the gap. The CDR3 runs 15 residues. CDR3 in DNA: TGCGCCAGCAGCCTAAATCCTGGGAGTAAGGTTGGCTACACCTTC. Translation: CASSLNPGSKVGYTF.

At least ten counts were recorded for this clonotype. The genes are TRBV6-2 or TRBV6-3 and TRBJ2-2; D tentatively reads TRBD1 or TRBD2 (6 bases each). The V end was cut by 6 bases, the J end by 5 bases, with 13 bases between. CDR3 length: 14 residues. Germline CDR1 reads MNHEY; CDR2 reads SVGEGT. The CDR3 nucleotides read TGTGCCAGCAGCCAGGCGGGACATACCGGGGAGCTGTTTTTT. Translation: CASSQAGHTGELFF.

This clonotype was found many times. This rearrangement joins TRBV10-3 to TRBJ1-6; no firm D call. This CDR3 contains 12 residues. Germline-derived CDR1 and CDR2 are ENHRY and SYGVKD. V lost 6 bases and J lost 14, with 14 bases in between. The CDR3 loop reads CAISEKKGSLHF. The CDR3 nucleotides read TGTGCCATCAGCGAAAAAAAAGGGTCCCTCCACTTT.

This clonotype was seen ten or more times. V gene TRBV4-1 combines with J gene TRBJ2-5, with unresolved D. The CDR3 totals 13 residues. Trimming pared 0 bases from V and 2 bases from J, leaving 4 bases between. CDR1 and CDR2 from the germline V gene are MGHRA and YSYEKL. The CDR3 loop is CASSQDGQETQYF. In DNA, the CDR3 is TGCGCCAGCAGCCAAGACGGTCAAGAGACCCAGTACTTC.

The sample holds many counts of this clonotype. This rearrangement joins TRBV12-3 or TRBV12-4 to TRBJ1-1; the D is unclear. Trimming pared 6 bases from V and 0 bases from J, leaving 8 bases between. The CDR3 length is 13 residues. CDR3 nucleotide sequence: TGTGCCAGCAGCCCCCAAATGAACACTGAAGCTTTCTTT. This translates into CASSPQMNTEAFF.

This clonotype was seen repeatedly, ten times or more. The chain couples TRBV12-3 or TRBV12-4 to TRBJ1-5, with no clear D. Trimming left V 3 bases short and J 0 bases short, with 6 bases between. The CDR3 is 14 amino acids. CDR3 residues: CASSLDHSNQPQHF. Written as DNA, the CDR3 is TGTGCCAGCAGTTTGGACCATAGCAATCAGCCCCAGCATTTT.

This clonotype appeared many times. CDR3 region: CASGIPNRASGNTIYF. CDR3 coding DNA: TGTGCCAGCGGGATTCCGAACAGGGCCTCTGGAAACACCATATATTTT. The chain recombines TRBV7-9 with TRBJ1-3; D may be TRBD1 (6 bases). CDR1 and CDR2 from the germline V gene are SEHNR and FQNEAQ (reference sequence). V was trimmed by 8 bases and J by 0 bases, leaving 17 bases between them. The CDR3 is 16 amino acids.

This clonotype was counted ten times or more. The V gene is TRBV6-5, the J gene TRBJ2-7; D unclear. Germline V gene data show CDR1 as MNHEY and CDR2 as SVGAGI. The V end was cut by 2 bases, the J end by 2 bases, with 10 bases between. CDR3 length: 14 amino acids. DNA of the CDR3: TGTGCCAGCAGTTACGGTGCAGGAGCCTACGAGCAGTACTTC. This codes for CASSYGAGAYEQYF.